These 13 T cell receptor beta chains share one sample of origin, sequenced in a study of monozygotic twins with cystic fibrosis. TCRdb's copy holds only in-frame clones and misses some; the assay was immunoSEQ multiplex PCR. The sample carries some 35,000 clones, 75% to 95% recorded once. Sequenced: blood. These receptors originate from a boy aged 2 to 10 with cystic fibrosis.

J is TRBJ1-1 and V is TRBV19; D is perhaps TRBD1 (6 bases). Trimming took 3 bases from V and 3 from J, leaving 14 bases between them. The CDR3 spans 15 residues. CDR1 LNHDA and CDR2 SQIVND come from the germline V gene (reference sequence). This CDR3 is CASSMGGRDYTEAFF. The CDR3 coding sequence is TGTGCCAGTAGTATGGGGGGCAGGGACTACACTGAAGCTTTCTTT.

The V and J genes are TRBV2 and TRBJ2-1, with 12 bases aligning to TRBD2. CDR1 is SNHLY and CDR2 is FYNNEI in the germline V gene. CDR3 size: 17 residues. Trimming removed 4 bases from V and 0 bases from J; junction bases left unmatched: 4. The CDR3 DNA follows: TGTGCCAGCAGTGCAGGACTAGCGGGGAACTCCTACAATGAGCAGTTCTTC. Encoded protein: CASSAGLAGNSYNEQFF. Using reference TRBV2 and TRBJ2-1 for the parts outside the CDR3, the full variable domain is EPEVTQTPSHQVTQMGQEVILRCVPISNHLYFYWYRQILGQKVEFLVSFYNNEISEKSEIFDDQFSVERPDGSNFTLKIRSTKLEDSAMYFCASSAGLAGNSYNEQFFGPGTRLTVL.

This chain links TRBV2 with TRBJ1-5, with D maybe TRBD1 (6 bases). V dropped 5 bases and J dropped 6 bases, with 14 bases sitting between them. CDR3 size: 14 residues. Germline V gene sequence: CDR1 SNHLY, CDR2 FYNNEI. CDR3 sequence: CASSTEGGRQPQHF. DNA of the CDR3: TGTGCCAGCAGTACCGAGGGGGGACGTCAGCCCCAGCATTTT. Full variable domain (rest looked up from reference TRBV2 and TRBJ1-5): EPEVTQTPSHQVTQMGQEVILRCVPISNHLYFYWYRQILGQKVEFLVSFYNNEISEKSEIFDDQFSVERPDGSNFTLKIRSTKLEDSAMYFCASSTEGGRQPQHFGDGTRLSIL.

V gene TRBV10-3 combines with J gene TRBJ2-7, with 7 bases lining up with TRBD1. This CDR3 comprises 13 residues. The germline V gene has CDR1 ENHRY and CDR2 SYGVKD. The V segment lost 6 bases and the J segment 5 bases; nucleotides outside the gene matches: 7. CDR3 in amino acids: CAISLGQVDEQYF. DNA of the CDR3: TGTGCCATCAGCCTAGGACAGGTGGACGAGCAGTACTTC.

This chain joins TRBV21-1 and TRBJ2-7; TRBD2 is taken as the D call from the table, unchecked against the DNA. TRBV21-1 is tagged as a pseudogene. This CDR3 has 11 residues. CDR3 coding DNA: TGTGCCAGCAGATTGGGGGGCGAGCAGTACTTC. Encoded protein: CASRLGGEQYF.

This chain links TRBV10-1 with TRBJ2-1; D gene uncertain. Per germline, CDR1 WNHNN and CDR2 SYGVQD (reference sequence). CDR3 length equals 14 residues. Trimming removed 2 bases from V and 8 bases from J, with 13 bases in between. CDR3 bases: TGCGCCAGCAGTGAGGCCGGGCCAAGGGATGAGCAGTTCTTC. The encoded protein is CASSEAGPRDEQFF.

The chain links TRBV21-1 to TRBJ1-4; the table calls TRBD1, which could not be checked here. TRBV21-1 is reported as a pseudogene. The CDR3 is 19 residues long. The CDR3 loop reads CASSNRDSSAGATNEKLFF. CDR3 DNA: TGTGCCAGCAGCAACCGGGACAGCAGCGCCGGTGCAACTAATGAAAAACTGTTTTTT.

V is TRBV6-4 and J is TRBJ1-3, with 7 bases matching TRBD1. The CDR3 has 18 residues. Trimming at V came to 7 bases and at J to 0 bases, leaving 15 bases not matched to a gene. Looked up from germline, CDR1 is MRHNA and CDR2 is SNTAGT. The CDR3 spells CASTPSFTGVNSGNTIYF. The CDR3 nucleotides read TGTGCCAGCACCCCGTCCTTTACAGGGGTGAACTCTGGAAACACCATATATTTT.

V is TRBV6-1 and J is TRBJ1-3; D uncertain. The CDR3 spans 15 residues. Per germline, CDR1 MNHNS and CDR2 SASEGT. The V end lost 8 bases, the J end lost 2 bases, and 16 bases lay between the germline ends. This CDR3 reads CASAFGEGAGNTIYF. CDR3 DNA: TGTGCCAGCGCCTTCGGTGAGGGTGCTGGAAACACCATATATTTT.

The chain uses TRBV27 and TRBJ2-7, with 9 bases that match TRBD2. With V trimmed by 0 bases and J by 3 bases, 9 bases remained unmatched. Germline V gene lookup returns CDR1 MNHEY and CDR2 SMNVEV (reference sequence). CDR3 length equals 17 residues. In nucleotides, the CDR3 is TGTGCCAGCAGTTTATCCAGAGGAGCGGGAGGATTCTACGAGCAGTACTTC. Its translation is CASSLSRGAGGFYEQYF.

The rearrangement joins TRBV27 to TRBJ2-5; D uncertain. The CDR3 has 13 residues. Germline CDR1 reads MNHEY; CDR2 reads SMNVEV (reference sequence). V was clipped by 4 bases and J by 4 bases, with 10 bases between them. The CDR3 sequence is CASSSPPGETQYF. The CDR3 DNA sequence: TGTGCCAGCAGTTCACCACCGGGAGAGACCCAGTACTTC.

In this sample, this clone turned up once. The rearrangement joins TRBV19 to TRBJ2-7; D gene ambiguous. V shed 1 base and J shed 2 bases, with 9 bases lying between them. CDR3 length: 14 amino acids. The germline V gene encodes CDR1 LNHDA and CDR2 SQIVND (reference sequence). As DNA, the CDR3 is TGTGCCAGTAGTATAGCGGATACTACCTACGAGCAGTACTTC. It translates to CASSIADTTYEQYF.

This chain uses TRBV9 with TRBJ1-2; D is unresolved. The germline CDR1 and CDR2 sequences are SGDLS and YYNGEE. The CDR3 consists of 15 residues. V was cut by 0 bases and J by 4 bases, with 13 bases left in between. In nucleotides, the CDR3 is TGTGCCAGCAGCGTAGGCCTCACTGAGCGCTATGGCTACACCTTC. It translates to CASSVGLTERYGYTF.